Detailed here is one TCR beta chain. Its target is not known. The data stem from a study of shared clonotypes between healthy human individuals. Study summary: Donors had three CD4 naive, three CD4 memory, two CD8 naive and one CD8 memory plate apiece.

Study results and caveats: The study's rarefaction showed incomplete sorted-subset sequencing despite large depth. As a rule, naive subsets had a larger estimated richness than memory subsets.

The method was immunoSEQ multiplex PCR; TCRdb's version includes in-frame clones alone and lacks a portion of them. In the table there are some 2,400,000 clones, approximately 96% of which are singletons. In germline, CDR1 is SGHRS, CDR2 YFSETQ. The trim removed 4 bases at V and 6 bases at J, leaving 9 bases unmatched. CDR3 size: 14 residues. Material: naive CD4+ T cells sorted from blood. Subset indicated: CD45RA+ positively selected. The TCR originated in a man aged 18-30 years in good health. V gene TRBV5-1 combines with J gene TRBJ1-1, with 7 bases matching TRBD1. This CDR3 is CASSARQGPAEAFF. The CDR3 DNA reads TGCGCCAGCAGCGCACGACAGGGCCCGGCTGAAGCTTTCTTT. Combining the CDR3 with reference TRBV5-1 and TRBJ1-1 gives the whole variable domain KAGVTQTPRYLIKTRGQQVTLSCSPISGHRSVSWYQQTPGQGLQFLFEYFSETQRNKGNFPGRFSGRQFSNSRSEMNVSTLELGDSALYLCASSARQGPAEAFFGQGTRLTVV.